The 7 T cell receptor beta chains below all came from one sample that was sequenced in a study of post-analysis software for immune sequencing data. Study-wide results and limits: In patients, 4 to 6 TRBV segments were more frequent than in controls, with TRBV5-6, TRBV5-1 and TRBV20-1 among them.

Antigen specificity for these receptors is unknown. Researchers reported that TCR beta cDNA libraries carried unique molecular identifiers. TCRdb re-called the PCR reads with MiXCR, one entry per CDR3 protein. The sample has 150,000 to 200,000 distinct CDR3 sequences; roughly 30% are singletons. Sample: blood. The receptors originated from a girl aged 5-17 years with multiple sclerosis.

This clonotype is a singleton in its sample. This may stem from a read error, because a much larger clone lies one nucleotide away. The V gene is TRBV12-3 or TRBV12-4, the J gene TRBJ2-7; maybe TRBD2 (6 bases). The CDR3 consists of 16 residues. CDR3 region: CASSSRPGEVPFEQDF. The CDR3 DNA reads TGTGCCAGCAGCTCCCGGCCGGGAGAGGTACCGTTTGAGCAGGACTTC.

J is TRBJ2-2 and V is TRBV7-2; tentatively, D is TRBD2 (6 bases). Germline V gene data show CDR1 as SGHTA and CDR2 as FQGNSA. V lost 5 bases and J 1 base, leaving 14 bases between the germline ends. The CDR3 has 16 amino acids. This CDR3 reads CASSLQGLKNTGELFF. CDR3 in DNA: TGTGCCAGCAGCCTCCAGGGACTGAAGAACACCGGGGAGCTGTTTTTT. Complete variable domain (other parts from reference TRBV7-2 and TRBJ2-2): GAGVSQSPSNKVTEKGKDVELRCDPISGHTALYWYRQSLGQGLEFLIYFQGNSAPDKSGLPSDRFSAERTGGSVSTLTIQRTQQEDSAVYLCASSLQGLKNTGELFFGEGSRLTVL.

This clonotype was picked up a small number of times. Possible read error: a much larger clone is one base away. V usage is TRBV6-6 and J usage is TRBJ1-6, with no clear D. The CDR3 has 12 amino acids. Germline CDR1 is MNHNY and CDR2 is SVGAGI (reference sequence). CDR3 loop: CASSYSGSPPHF. In nucleotides, the CDR3 is TGTGCCAGCAGTTACAGTGGGTCACCCCCCCACTTT.

The chain carries TRBV3-1 and TRBJ1-1; TRBD1 matches 7 bases. The CDR3 length is 15 residues. Trimming cost V 2 bases and J 7 bases; bases outside gene matches: 10. Germline V lookup: CDR1 LGHDT, CDR2 YNNKEL (reference sequence). The chain's CDR3 is CASSQNPTGQVEAFF. Written as DNA, the CDR3 is TGTGCCAGCAGCCAAAATCCGACAGGGCAGGTTGAAGCTTTCTTT.

Regarding this clonotype: A read error is possible here, since a much larger clone lies one base away. This chain joins TRBV29-1 and TRBJ1-4, with no clear D. The CDR3 has 15 residues. From germline, CDR1 is SQVTM and CDR2 ANQGSEA. CDR3 region: CSVVVPAPSGGKRFF. The CDR3 coding sequence is TGCAGCGTTGTTGTTCCAGCCCCGAGTGGTGGAAAACGGTTTTTT.

This chain joins TRBV18 and TRBJ2-1; D might be TRBD1 (5 bases). The V end lost 0 bases, the J end lost 9 bases, and 15 bases lay between the germline ends. This CDR3 has 15 amino acids. Germline values: CDR1 KGHSH, CDR2 LQKENI. For the CDR3, the DNA is TGTGCCAGCTCACCACCGTCTCAGGGCCCCGTTGAGCAGTTCTTC. It is translated as CASSPPSQGPVEQFF.

The rearrangement links TRBV12-3 or TRBV12-4 to TRBJ2-1; D is uncertain. V gave up 1 base and J gave up 12 bases, with 16 bases separating them. This CDR3 is built from 14 residues. CDR3 sequence reads: CASSLEISPGRQFF. The CDR3 DNA reads as TGTGCCAGCAGTTTAGAAATCTCCCCAGGTCGGCAGTTCTTC.